This T cell receptor (beta chain) originates from a study of molecular identifiers for immune sequencing clone quantification. Study-wide results and caveats: Detectable among about a million naive cells, according to reports, was Jurkat TCR RNA spiked in from one cell.

Previously published methods and listed TCR primers were used for the bulk TCR libraries. MiXCR was run by TCRdb on the PCR reads, yielding one entry per CDR3 protein. The sample carries around 460,000 distinct CDR3 sequences, about 26% recorded once. The CDR3 spans 14 residues. V was pared by 6 bases and J by 2 bases, with 11 bases between. Germline V gene data show CDR1 as MNHEY and CDR2 as SMNVEV (reference sequence). The table lists this clonotype with a few counts. Its specificity is not known. The chain employs TRBV27 and TRBJ2-1; D not certain. The receptor was isolated from a human donor in good health. Some libraries in this study had Jurkat cell RNA spiked in. Sequencing was done on a sample of naive CD8+ T cells from blood, with Jurkat cell RNA spiked in. Subset defined: FACS-sorted CD8+CD4-CCR7+CD45RA+ naive T cells. The CDR3 is CASREFGAYNEQFF. CDR3 nucleotide sequence: TGTGCCAGCAGGGAGTTTGGGGCCTACAATGAGCAGTTCTTC.